This T cell receptor (beta chain) was observed in a study of blood T cell repertoires in COVID-19. Study details: Sources were T cells, B-cell-depleted T cells, or PBMCs; the material itself was cDNA or gDNA.

Per the authors' pipeline: Amplification of reference gene primers was used by the study to estimate nucleated cell counts. Sequencing used immunoSEQ multiplex PCR; TCRdb keeps in-frame clones, though not all of them. Clonal size and the V and J genes are those of that table, whereas D and trimming came from the DNA. The data contain more than 95,000 clones, 75% to 85% of them singletons. The CDR3 is 16 amino acids. Per germline, CDR1 ENHRY and CDR2 SYGVKD. V gave up 0 bases and J gave up 2 bases; unmatched junction bases: 5. The clonotype was recovered from a woman aged 70 to 79 with acute or convalescent COVID-19. This rearrangement joins TRBV10-3 to TRBJ2-7; 9 bases fit TRBD1. The sample consisted of peripheral blood. As DNA, the CDR3 is TGTGCCATCAGTGAGTCGGAGGGACAGGGAACCTACGAGCAGTACTTC. It is translated as CAISESEGQGTYEQYF.